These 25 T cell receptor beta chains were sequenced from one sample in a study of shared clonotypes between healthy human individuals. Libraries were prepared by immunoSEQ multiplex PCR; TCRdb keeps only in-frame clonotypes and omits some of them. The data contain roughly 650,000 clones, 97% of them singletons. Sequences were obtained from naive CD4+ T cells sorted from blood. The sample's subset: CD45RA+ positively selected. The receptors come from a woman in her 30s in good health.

The CDR3 DNA sequence: TGTGCCAGCAGACACCGGGACAGGGGCAATCAGCCCCAGCATTTT. Its protein product is CASRHRDRGNQPQHF. This chain joins TRBV28 and TRBJ1-5; 9 bases fit TRBD1. The junction had 5 bases not matched to a gene; V was cut back by 6 bases and J by 2 bases. The CDR3 has 15 amino acids. Germline V gene sequence: CDR1 MDHEN, CDR2 SYDVKM.

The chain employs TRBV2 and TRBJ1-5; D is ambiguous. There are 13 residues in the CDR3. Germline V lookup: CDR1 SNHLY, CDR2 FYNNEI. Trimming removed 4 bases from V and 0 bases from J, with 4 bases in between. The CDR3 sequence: CASSANSNQPQHF. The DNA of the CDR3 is TGTGCCAGCAGTGCCAATAGCAATCAGCCCCAGCATTTT. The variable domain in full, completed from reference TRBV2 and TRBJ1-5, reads EPEVTQTPSHQVTQMGQEVILRCVPISNHLYFYWYRQILGQKVEFLVSFYNNEISEKSEIFDDQFSVERPDGSNFTLKIRSTKLEDSAMYFCASSANSNQPQHFGDGTRLSIL.

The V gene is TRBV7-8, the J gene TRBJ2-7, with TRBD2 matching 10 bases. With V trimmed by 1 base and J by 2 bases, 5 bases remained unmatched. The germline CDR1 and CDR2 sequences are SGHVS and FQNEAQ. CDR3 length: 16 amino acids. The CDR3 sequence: CASSLGLAGVTYEQYF. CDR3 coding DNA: TGTGCCAGCAGCTTAGGGCTAGCGGGAGTCACCTACGAGCAGTACTTC.

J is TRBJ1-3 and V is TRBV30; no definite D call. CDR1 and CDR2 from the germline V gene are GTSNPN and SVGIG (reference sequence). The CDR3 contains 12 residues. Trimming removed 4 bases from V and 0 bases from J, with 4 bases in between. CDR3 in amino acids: CAWTSSGNTIYF. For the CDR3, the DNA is TGTGCCTGGACGAGCTCTGGAAACACCATATATTTT.

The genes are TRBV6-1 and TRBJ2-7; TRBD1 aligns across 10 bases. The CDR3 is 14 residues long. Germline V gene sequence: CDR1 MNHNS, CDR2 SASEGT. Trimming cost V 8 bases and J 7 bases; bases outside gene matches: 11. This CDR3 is CASARQGALGEQYF. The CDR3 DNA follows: TGTGCCAGCGCAAGACAGGGGGCCTTGGGGGAGCAGTACTTC.

CDR3 sequence: CASSLAAGGPLPYF. The CDR3 DNA reads as TGCGCCAGCAGCTTGGCGGCGGGAGGGCCTCTTCCGTACTTC. V and J are TRBV5-1 and TRBJ2-7; 9 bases line up with TRBD2. Trimming cost V 0 bases and J 12 bases; bases outside gene matches: 10. The CDR3 covers 14 residues. CDR1 SGHRS and CDR2 YFSETQ come from the germline V gene.

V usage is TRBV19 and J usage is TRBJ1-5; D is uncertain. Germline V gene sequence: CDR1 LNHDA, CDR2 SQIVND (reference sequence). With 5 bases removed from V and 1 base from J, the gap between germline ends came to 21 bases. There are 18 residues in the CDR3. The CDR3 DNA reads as TGTGCCAGTAGTGGCCGGGCCCCGAGTGGGATCAGCAATCAGCCCCAGCATTTT. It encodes CASSGRAPSGISNQPQHF.

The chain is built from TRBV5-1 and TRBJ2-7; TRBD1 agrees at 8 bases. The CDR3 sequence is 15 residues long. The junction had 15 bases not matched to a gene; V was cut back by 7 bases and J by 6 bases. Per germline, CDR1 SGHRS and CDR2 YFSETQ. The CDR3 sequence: CASGLGQPTGGEQYF. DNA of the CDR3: TGCGCCAGCGGGCTGGGACAACCCACAGGGGGCGAGCAGTACTTC. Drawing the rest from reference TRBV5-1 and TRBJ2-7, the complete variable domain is KAGVTQTPRYLIKTRGQQVTLSCSPISGHRSVSWYQQTPGQGLQFLFEYFSETQRNKGNFPGRFSGRQFSNSRSEMNVSTLELGDSALYLCASGLGQPTGGEQYFGPGTRLTVT.

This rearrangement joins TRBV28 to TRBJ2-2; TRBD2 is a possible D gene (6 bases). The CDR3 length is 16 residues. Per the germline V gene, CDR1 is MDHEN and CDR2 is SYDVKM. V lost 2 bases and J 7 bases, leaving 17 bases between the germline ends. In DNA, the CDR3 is TGTGCCAGCAGTTTAAGAGGGGCGGGATTTGGCGGGGAGCTGTTTTTT. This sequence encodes CASSLRGAGFGGELFF.

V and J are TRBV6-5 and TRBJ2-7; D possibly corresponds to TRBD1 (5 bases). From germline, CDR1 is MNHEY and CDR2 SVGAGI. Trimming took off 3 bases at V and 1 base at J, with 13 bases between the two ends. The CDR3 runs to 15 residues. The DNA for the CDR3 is TGTGCCAGCAGTTATGGGGCGATGAATTCCTACGAGCAGTACTTC. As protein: CASSYGAMNSYEQYF.

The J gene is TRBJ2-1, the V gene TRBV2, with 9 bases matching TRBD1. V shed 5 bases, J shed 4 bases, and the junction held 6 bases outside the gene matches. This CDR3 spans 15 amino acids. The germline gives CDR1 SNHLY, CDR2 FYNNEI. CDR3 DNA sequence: TGTGCCAGCAGTCCAACAGGGGGCGCTTACAATGAGCAGTTCTTC. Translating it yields CASSPTGGAYNEQFF.

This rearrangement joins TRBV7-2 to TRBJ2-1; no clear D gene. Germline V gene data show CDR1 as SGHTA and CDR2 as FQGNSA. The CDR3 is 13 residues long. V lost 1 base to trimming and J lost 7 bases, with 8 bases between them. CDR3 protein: CASSLVGGNEQFF. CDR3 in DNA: TGTGCCAGCAGCTTAGTTGGCGGAAATGAGCAGTTCTTC.

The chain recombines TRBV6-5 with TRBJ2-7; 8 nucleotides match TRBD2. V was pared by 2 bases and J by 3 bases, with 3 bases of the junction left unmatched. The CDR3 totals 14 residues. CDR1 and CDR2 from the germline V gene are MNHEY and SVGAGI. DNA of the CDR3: TGTGCCAGCAGTTACGTAGCGGGAAGCTACGAGCAGTACTTC. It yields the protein CASSYVAGSYEQYF.

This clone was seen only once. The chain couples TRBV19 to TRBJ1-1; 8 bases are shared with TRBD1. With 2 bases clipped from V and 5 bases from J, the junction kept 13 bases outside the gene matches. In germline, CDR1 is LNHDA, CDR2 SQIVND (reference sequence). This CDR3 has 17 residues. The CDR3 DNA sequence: TGTGCCAGTAGTATATGGCCCCCCAGGGGGCAGAGTACTGAAGCTTTCTTT. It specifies CASSIWPPRGQSTEAFF.

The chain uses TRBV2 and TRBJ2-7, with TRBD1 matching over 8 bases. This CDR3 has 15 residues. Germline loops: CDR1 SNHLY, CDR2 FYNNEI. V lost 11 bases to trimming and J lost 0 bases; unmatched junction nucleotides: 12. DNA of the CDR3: TGTGCCGGGGGAGACTGGACAGGGATCTCCTACGAGCAGTACTTC. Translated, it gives CAGGDWTGISYEQYF.

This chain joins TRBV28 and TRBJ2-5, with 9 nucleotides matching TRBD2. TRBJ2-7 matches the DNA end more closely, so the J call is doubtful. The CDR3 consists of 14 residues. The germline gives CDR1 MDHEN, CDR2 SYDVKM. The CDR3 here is CASRKREVSYEQYF. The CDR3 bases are TGTGCCAGCAGAAAGCGGGAGGTTTCCTACGAGCAGTACTTC.

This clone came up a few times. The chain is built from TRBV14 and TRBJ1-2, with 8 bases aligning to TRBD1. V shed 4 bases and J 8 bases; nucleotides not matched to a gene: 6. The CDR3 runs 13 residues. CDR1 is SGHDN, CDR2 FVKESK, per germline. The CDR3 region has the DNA TGTGCCAGCAGCCGGCAGGGGGCGATGGGCTACACCTTC. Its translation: CASSRQGAMGYTF.

The CDR3 reads CASSPPATSGSFLSSYNEQFF. The CDR3, as DNA: TGTGCCAGCAGCCCACCCGCGACTAGCGGGAGTTTCCTTTCCTCCTACAATGAGCAGTTCTTC. The chain couples TRBV7-3 to TRBJ2-1; 12 bases fit TRBD2. J was trimmed by 0 bases and V by 5 bases; bases with no gene match: 17. The CDR3 length is 21 residues. The germline V gene encodes CDR1 SGHTA and CDR2 FQGTGA.

The CDR3 sequence is CASSDLTGGHEQYF. The DNA of the CDR3 is TGTGCCAGCAGTGACTTGACAGGGGGCCACGAGCAGTACTTC. V is TRBV25-1 and J is TRBJ2-7; the match to TRBD1 covers 10 bases. V dropped 3 bases and J dropped 5; count of bases not matched to a gene: 4. The CDR3 runs 14 residues. Germline V gene sequence: CDR1 MGHDK, CDR2 SYGVNS.

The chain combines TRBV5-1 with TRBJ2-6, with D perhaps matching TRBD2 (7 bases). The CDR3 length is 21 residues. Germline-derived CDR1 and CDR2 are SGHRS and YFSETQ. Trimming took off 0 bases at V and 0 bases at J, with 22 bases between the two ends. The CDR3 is CASSLAGGPITFGSGANVLTF. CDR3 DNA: TGCGCCAGCAGCTTGGCCGGGGGGCCGATAACATTCGGCTCTGGGGCCAACGTCCTGACTTTC.

CDR3 sequence: CASRMREYQPQHF. CDR3 sequence (DNA): TGTGCCAGCCGAATGAGGGAGTATCAGCCCCAGCATTTT. This rearrangement joins TRBV11-3 to TRBJ1-5; D is unresolved. V shed 8 bases and J shed 5 bases, with 13 bases lying between them. Germline assignment: CDR1 SGHNT and CDR2 YENEEA. The CDR3 consists of 13 residues.

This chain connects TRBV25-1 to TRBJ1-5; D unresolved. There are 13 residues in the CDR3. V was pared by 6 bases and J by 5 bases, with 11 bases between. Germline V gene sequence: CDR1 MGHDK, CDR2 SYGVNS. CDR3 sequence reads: CASRKGSHQPQHF. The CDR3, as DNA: TGTGCCAGCAGGAAGGGCAGCCATCAGCCCCAGCATTTT.

CDR3 protein: CASSSGTGGNTIYF. The CDR3 DNA reads as TGTGCCAGCAGCTCAGGGACCGGAGGAAACACCATATATTTT. This chain links TRBV28 with TRBJ1-3; possibly TRBD1 for D (5 bases). There are 14 residues in the CDR3. Germline V lookup: CDR1 MDHEN, CDR2 SYDVKM. V was clipped by 6 bases and J by 4 bases, with 13 bases between them.

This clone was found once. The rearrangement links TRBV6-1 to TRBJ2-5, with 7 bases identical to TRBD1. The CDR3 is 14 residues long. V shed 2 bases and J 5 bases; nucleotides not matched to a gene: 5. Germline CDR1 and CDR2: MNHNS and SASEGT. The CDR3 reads CASSEQQGWETQYF. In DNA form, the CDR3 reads TGTGCCAGCAGTGAACAACAGGGGTGGGAGACCCAGTACTTC.

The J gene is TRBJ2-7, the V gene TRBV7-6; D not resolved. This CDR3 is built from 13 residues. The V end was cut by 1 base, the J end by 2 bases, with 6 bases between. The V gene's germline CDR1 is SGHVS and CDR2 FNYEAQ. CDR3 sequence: CASSLEVAYEQYF. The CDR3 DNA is TGTGCCAGCAGCTTAGAAGTCGCCTACGAGCAGTACTTC.